The T cell receptor beta chain under discussion was sequenced for a study of cytomegalovirus exposure and HLA in healthy donors. As to this clone: What it binds is unknown. One junction end disagrees with the germline gene, perhaps due to a read error.

Primers: 60 Vbeta forward and 13 Jbeta reverse. The protocol was immunoSEQ multiplex PCR, while the TCRdb copy is restricted to in-frame clones and leaves out a portion. The repertoire consists of 160,000 or so clones, with 81% occurring once and the leading ten covering roughly an eighth. The CDR3 spans 15 residues. Germline values: CDR1 MNHEY, CDR2 SMNVEV (reference sequence). General study findings and limits: Most of the CMV-associated TCR beta chains (in a later analysis) appeared to be HLA-restricted.

Each donor was healthy, and each was a bone marrow donor. The genes are TRBV27 and TRBJ2-4; the D gene is possibly TRBD1 (5 bases). Sequencing was performed on PBMCs. This sequence originates from a woman aged 45-65 years in good health and CMV-seronegative. CDR3 sequence: CAGSLLGQGKNIQYF. The CDR3 DNA reads TGTGCCGGCAGTTTATTAGGGCAGGGCAAAAACATTCAGTACTTC.